These T cell receptor beta chains were read from a single sample in a study of cytomegalovirus exposure and HLA in healthy donors. The table came from immunoSEQ multiplex PCR; TCRdb's copy has only in-frame clones and leaves some out. Among approximately 220,000 clones listed, 75% to 80% were seen once. Material: PBMCs. The receptors were gathered from a male donor in good health and CMV-seronegative. Each CDR3 is given with its conserved first and last residue. Each record gives: V gene, clone size, D gene, J gene, CDR3 DNA, CDR3 protein. D genes are given only for firm matches. Clone sizes are given selectively: once, few, many, or a class where the clone is expanded.

TRBV19,once,TRBD1,TRBJ1-1,TGTGCCAGTAGTATACAGGGGGCGCTCACTGAAGCTTTCTTT,CASSIQGALTEAFF
TRBV5-4,.,.,TRBJ1-4,TGTGCCAGCAGCTTTCGGGAAACTGAAAAACTGTTTTTT,CASSFRETEKLFF
TRBV6-5,.,TRBD1,TRBJ2-7,TGTGCCAGCAGTTACGCGGGACAGGGGGCCTCCTACGAGCAGTACTTC,CASSYAGQGASYEQYF
TRBV15,few,.,TRBJ1-2,TGTGCCACCAGCAGAGATCTCACCGGGGTTGGCTACACCTTC,CATSRDLTGVGYTF
TRBV4-3,.,TRBD1,TRBJ2-3,TGCGCCAGCAGCCCTCGGACAGGGGGGTCCACAGATACGCAGTATTTT,CASSPRTGGSTDTQYF
TRBV13,.,.,TRBJ1-5,TGTGCCAGCAGCTTAGGAGGAGATCAGCCCCAGCATTTT,CASSLGGDQPQHF
TRBV13,.,.,TRBJ2-2,TGTGCCAGCAGCTTGACTAGTGGCCTGTGGACCGGGGAGCTGTTTTTT,CASSLTSGLWTGELFF
TRBV5-4,.,TRBD2,TRBJ2-3,TGTGCCAGCAGCTCCGGACTAGCGGGCGTGACAGATACGCAGTATTTT,CASSSGLAGVTDTQYF
TRBV6-5,.,.,TRBJ1-5,TGTGCCACCTGGGGCGGGGGGTACAATCAGCCCCAGCATTTT,CATWGGGYNQPQHF
TRBV13,.,.,TRBJ2-7,TGTGCCAGCAGCCATGAGGCCGGAGGGTACACCTACGAGCAGTACTTC,CASSHEAGGYTYEQYF
TRBV7-9,.,TRBD2,TRBJ2-1,TGTGCCAGCAGACTCGCCACCTTGAGCGGGAGGGGATACAATGAGCAGTTCTTC,CASRLATLSGRGYNEQFF
TRBV7-3,.,TRBD1,TRBJ2-6,TGTGCCAGCAGCCCACGGACAGGCTCTGGGGCCAACGTCCTGACTTTC,CASSPRTGSGANVLTF
TRBV9,.,TRBD1,TRBJ1-1,TGTGCCAGCAGCGACGGGACAGGGGGTAAAACTGAAGCTTTCTTT,CASSDGTGGKTEAFF
TRBV5-1,few,TRBD2,TRBJ2-5,TGCGCCAGCAGCTTGATGTCTAGCGGGGGTGAGGAGACCCAGTACTTC,CASSLMSSGGEETQYF
TRBV5-1,.,TRBD2,TRBJ2-5,TGCGCCAGCAGCACCAGTCCGGTGCGGGAGCAGTACTTC,CASSTSPVREQYF
TRBV30,.,TRBD2,TRBJ2-5,TGTGCCTGGAGCCGCGGGGGGGCCAGTCCGGAGACCCAGTACTTC,CAWSRGGASPETQYF
TRBV19,.,.,TRBJ2-6,TGTGCCAGCCGGTACTCTGGGGCCAACGTCCTGACTTTC,CASRYSGANVLTF
TRBV19,.,TRBD2,TRBJ2-5,TGTGCCAGTAGTTGGGGGACTAGCGGGGTCCAAGAGACCCAGTACTTC,CASSWGTSGVQETQYF
TRBV27,.,TRBD1,TRBJ1-6,TGTGCCAGCAGTTTAGAGGGGGACAGGGTCGTTTCACCCCTCCACTTT,CASSLEGDRVVSPLHF
TRBV27,.,.,TRBJ2-7,TGTGCCAGCAGTTTACCCTCAGGGGTAGAGCAGTACTTC,CASSLPSGVEQYF
TRBV7-2,.,.,TRBJ2-2,TGTGCCAGCAGCCCCCTGGGACATAACACCGGGGAGCTGTTTTTT,CASSPLGHNTGELFF
TRBV6-6,.,.,TRBJ2-2,TGTGCCAGCACCAAGGGAGGGGGCGGGGAGCTGTTTTTT,CASTKGGGGELFF
TRBV28,.,.,TRBJ1-5,TGTGCCAGCAGTTTAAGTCTCTGGTTGACAGACAATCAGCCCCAGCATTTT,CASSLSLWLTDNQPQHF
TRBV19,.,.,TRBJ2-1,TGTGCCAGTAGTATAACCCCATCACTAGCCCCATGGGGGAATGAGCAGTTCTTC,CASSITPSLAPWGNEQFF
TRBV5-6,.,TRBD1,TRBJ1-2,TGTGCCAGCAGCTTCCGGGACAGGGCACCCTATGGCTACACCTTC,CASSFRDRAPYGYTF
TRBV6-5,.,.,TRBJ1-4,TGTGCCGGGGGGGGTTTTGAGGAAAAACTGTTTTTT,CAGGGFEEKLFF
TRBV7-3,.,TRBD1,TRBJ1-4,TGTGCCAGCAGCGCCGGGACAGGGCGAGGGGAAAAACTGTTTTTT,CASSAGTGRGEKLFF
TRBV9,.,TRBD1,TRBJ1-4,TGTGCCAGCAGCGTGGGACAGGGGGCGGCTAATGAAAAACTGTTTTTT,CASSVGQGAANEKLFF
TRBV19,.,.,TRBJ2-3,TGTGCCAGTGAATCACGACAGGACAACACAGATACGCAGTATTTT,CASESRQDNTDTQYF
TRBV6-5,few,TRBD1,TRBJ1-1,TGTGCCAGCAGTTACGAGACAGGGGCGAACACTGAAGCTTTCTTT,CASSYETGANTEAFF
TRBV2,few,TRBD1,TRBJ1-1,TGTGCCAGCAGAACAGGGGCTAGGAACACTGAAGCTTTCTTT,CASRTGARNTEAFF
TRBV27,.,TRBD1,TRBJ1-4,TGTGCCAGCAGATCAGGGGGTTCTAATGAAAAACTGTTTTTT,CASRSGGSNEKLFF